Below are 6 T cell receptor beta chains sequenced from a single sample in a study of T-cell reconstitution after alpha-beta-depleted transplantation in children. Preparation of the TCRbeta library involved a method that used unique molecular identifiers. TCRdb re-derived calls from the PCR reads in MiXCR, one entry per CDR3 protein. The data hold some 500,000 distinct CDR3 sequences, with approximately 16% observed a single time. This material consisted of PBMCs from the stem cell graft donor, taken from the stem cell graft. The receptor source for this set is a human donor who donated a stem cell graft to a child with acute lymphoblastic leukemia.

The table lists this clonotype with a few counts. In nucleotides, the CDR3 is TGTGCCAGCAGTCCCCTCGGGGAGAACTACAATGAGCAGTTCTTC. It specifies CASSPLGENYNEQFF. The chain joins TRBV27 to TRBJ2-1; the D gene is possibly TRBD2 (5 bases). Trimming took 5 bases from V and 3 from J, leaving 14 bases between them. The CDR3 is 15 amino acids. Germline CDR1 reads MNHEY; CDR2 reads SMNVEV (reference sequence).

This sequence joins TRBV29-1 and TRBJ2-4; 7 bases line up with TRBD2. The CDR3 has 13 amino acids. J was trimmed by 3 bases and V by 5 bases; bases with no gene match: 4. Germline CDR1 SQVTM, CDR2 ANQGSEA. CDR3 protein: CSVFGGGKNIQYF. CDR3 in DNA: TGCAGCGTTTTCGGCGGGGGCAAAAACATTCAGTACTTC.

The chain is built from TRBV11-2 and TRBJ2-1, with 11 nucleotides matching TRBD2. The junction had 9 bases not matched to a gene; V was cut back by 1 base and J by 10 bases. The germline V gene encodes CDR1 SGHAT and CDR2 FQNNGV. This CDR3 spans 16 amino acids. As DNA, the CDR3 is TGTGCCAGCAGCTTAGCCCGAACTAGCGGGGGAAAGGAGCAGTTCTTC. Protein sequence: CASSLARTSGGKEQFF.

This clonotype has more than one count but fewer than ten. J is TRBJ2-7 and V is TRBV7-9; D gene unclear. The CDR3 is 14 amino acids. With 5 bases removed from V and 4 bases from J, the gap between germline ends came to 15 bases. Germline CDR1 SEHNR, CDR2 FQNEAQ (reference sequence). Written as DNA, the CDR3 is TGTGCCAGCAGCCCCGGTCTGCCCCCGTACGAGCAGTACTTC. Its translation is CASSPGLPPYEQYF.

This clonotype has only a few counts. This sequence joins TRBV4-1 and TRBJ1-1; D perhaps matches TRBD1 (5 bases). V shed 3 bases and J shed 4 bases, with 9 bases lying between them. Germline V gene data show CDR1 as MGHRA and CDR2 as YSYEKL. The CDR3 contains 13 residues. In DNA, the CDR3 is TGCGCCAGCAGCCAGGTACAGGCCACTGAAGCTTTCTTT. Residues: CASSQVQATEAFF.

This clonotype was picked up a small number of times. V and J are TRBV4-1 and TRBJ2-5; maybe TRBD2 (7 bases). CDR3 size: 16 residues. Trimming removed 4 bases at V and 5 bases at J, with 20 bases between. Germline V lookup: CDR1 MGHRA, CDR2 YSYEKL. The CDR3 sequence is CASSPQGGGHGETQYF. As DNA, the CDR3 is TGCGCCAGCAGCCCCCAGGGAGGGGGTCATGGGGAGACCCAGTACTTC.